Listed here are 15 T cell receptor beta chains from one sample, sequenced in a study of blood T cell repertoires in COVID-19. Measured with immunoSEQ multiplex PCR; TCRdb has only the in-frame clones, and not every one. Of approximately 85,000 clones in the sample, over 75% were seen once. The sequencing sample was made of peripheral blood. These TCRs come from a human donor in a cohort sampled during active COVID-19.

The rearrangement uses TRBV3-1 (or the pseudogene TRBV3-2) and TRBJ1-6, with TRBD1 matching 8 bases. The V and J ends lost 10 bases and 8 bases, in that order; junction bases with no gene match: 7. CDR3 length: 13 amino acids. Germline V gene sequence: CDR1 LGHDT, CDR2 YNNKEL (reference sequence). CDR3 DNA sequence: TGTGCCACCGGGACAGGCCAATATTCACCCCTCCACTTT. As protein: CATGTGQYSPLHF.

The V gene is TRBV18, the J gene TRBJ1-3, with D tentatively TRBD1 (6 bases). CDR3 length: 14 amino acids. Per germline, CDR1 KGHSH and CDR2 LQKENI. V was clipped by 4 bases and J by 0 bases, with 7 bases between them. CDR3 region: CASSRDNSGNTIYF. The CDR3 DNA reads TGTGCCAGCTCACGGGACAACTCTGGAAACACCATATATTTT.

This clone was seen only a few times. The CDR3 DNA is TGTGCCAGCAGCCCTCGTTCGACCCGGGACTATAATTCACCCCTCCACTTT. Protein product: CASSPRSTRDYNSPLHF. The chain combines TRBV3-1 (or the pseudogene TRBV3-2) with TRBJ1-6; D not resolved. V was shortened by 4 bases and J by 3 bases, with 16 bases between the two germline ends. CDR1 is LGHDT, CDR2 YNNKEL, per germline (reference sequence). The CDR3 has 17 residues.

This chain uses TRBV2 with TRBJ1-2; TRBD1 matches at 7 bases. Germline values: CDR1 SNHLY, CDR2 FYNNEI. With V trimmed by 6 bases and J by 2 bases, 12 bases remained unmatched. The CDR3 consists of 16 residues. The CDR3: CASRQTGTAGNYGYTF. The CDR3 region has the DNA TGTGCCAGCAGGCAAACCGGGACAGCAGGAAACTATGGCTACACCTTC.

The J gene is TRBJ1-2, the V gene TRBV12-3 or TRBV12-4, with a tentative D call TRBD1 (5 bases). V was cut by 3 bases and J by 4 bases, with 9 bases left in between. The CDR3 consists of 13 residues. CDR3 DNA: TGTGCCAGCAGTTTTAGGGGTCGCTATGGCTACACCTTC. Its protein is CASSFRGRYGYTF.

The chain's CDR3 is CASTIGGREGDTIYF. The CDR3 bases are TGTGCCAGCACCATAGGTGGCAGGGAGGGAGACACCATATATTTT. The chain uses TRBV7-9 and TRBJ1-3; D is perhaps TRBD1 (5 bases). CDR1 is SEHNR, CDR2 FQNEAQ, per germline (reference sequence). The ends were cut back, 7 bases at V and 8 bases at J, with 21 bases in the middle. This CDR3 is built from 15 residues.

With respect to this clone: The sample carries other DNA sequences with the same CDR3. CDR3 in amino acids: CASRDSAYEQYF. The DNA of the CDR3 is TGTGCCAGCAGGGACAGTGCCTACGAGCAGTACTTC. The chain couples TRBV6-5 to TRBJ2-7; D is possibly TRBD1 (6 bases). V was trimmed by 6 bases and J by 2 bases, leaving 8 bases between them. The CDR3 contains 12 residues. Germline loops: CDR1 MNHEY, CDR2 SVGAGI.

In its sample, this clone was seen once. The rearrangement uses TRBV10-3 and TRBJ1-2; no definite D call. Trimming shortened V by 3 bases and J by 6 bases, and 14 bases separated the two germline ends. CDR1 and CDR2 from the germline V gene are ENHRY and SYGVKD. The CDR3 length is 14 residues. The CDR3 spells CAISDKKASDGYTF. Written as DNA, the CDR3 is TGTGCCATCAGTGACAAAAAGGCTAGTGATGGCTACACCTTC.

This chain uses TRBV5-1 with TRBJ2-1; D is perhaps TRBD1 (5 bases). Germline V gives CDR1 SGHRS, CDR2 YFSETQ. V shed 5 bases and J shed 9 bases, with 18 bases lying between them. This CDR3 comprises 14 residues. CDR3 sequence: CASSFLTASGEQFF. In DNA, the CDR3 is TGCGCCAGCAGTTTCCTGACAGCTTCAGGTGAGCAGTTCTTC.

The gene calls are TRBV6-5 and TRBJ2-7; 10 bases map to TRBD1. This CDR3 region has 14 residues. V shed 6 bases, J shed 4 bases, and the junction held 6 bases outside the gene matches. Germline loops: CDR1 MNHEY, CDR2 SVGAGI. The CDR3 is CASRRGQGPYEQYF. The CDR3 nucleotides are TGTGCCAGCAGGCGGGGACAGGGGCCATACGAGCAGTACTTC.

The chain uses TRBV29-1 and TRBJ1-2, with D tentatively TRBD1 (5 bases). Per germline, CDR1 SQVTM and CDR2 ANQGSEA. Trimming left V 7 bases short and J 7 bases short, with 25 bases between. This CDR3 is built from 15 residues. The CDR3 region has the DNA TGCAGCGCTGGGGGGGTTACAGGTAGAGTTTTTGGCTACACCTTC. Translating gives CSAGGVTGRVFGYTF. Filled out from reference TRBV29-1 and TRBJ1-2, the complete variable domain reads SAVISQKPSRDICQRGTSLTIQCQVDSQVTMMFWYRQQPGQSLTLIATANQGSEATYESGFVIDKFPISRPNLTFSTLTVSNMSPEDSSIYLCSAGGVTGRVFGYTFGSGTRLTVV.

The chain uses TRBV5-6 and TRBJ1-2; the match to TRBD1 covers 7 bases. This CDR3 region has 16 residues. Trimming removed 6 bases from V and 4 bases from J; junction bases left unmatched: 15. Germline CDR1 is SGHDT and CDR2 is YYEEEE. The CDR3: CASILRDSHFGYGYTF. In DNA form, the CDR3 reads TGTGCCAGCATCCTGCGGGACAGTCACTTTGGCTATGGCTACACCTTC.

The J gene is TRBJ2-1, the V gene TRBV7-8, with TRBD2 identical over 8 bases. The CDR3 loop spans 15 amino acids. The germline V gene encodes CDR1 SGHVS and CDR2 FQNEAQ. Trimming removed 3 bases from V and 1 base from J; junction bases left unmatched: 2. CDR3 loop: CASSLSGGSYNEQFF. CDR3 DNA sequence: TGTGCCAGCAGCTTGAGCGGGGGATCCTACAATGAGCAGTTCTTC.

The chain couples TRBV7-2 to TRBJ2-7, with D perhaps TRBD1 (6 bases). Trimming removed 1 base from V and 0 bases from J, with 7 bases in between. Germline CDR1 reads SGHTA; CDR2 reads FQGNSA. The CDR3 is 14 amino acids. The CDR3 loop is CASSLGTASYEQYF. In DNA, the CDR3 is TGTGCCAGCAGCTTAGGGACAGCCTCCTACGAGCAGTACTTC.

As for this clone: Other nucleotide sequences from this sample produce the same CDR3. V gene TRBV7-9 combines with J gene TRBJ2-7; no reliable D call. The V gene lost 1 base and the J gene lost 0 bases, with 4 bases spanning the gap. The CDR3 runs 13 residues. Germline V gives CDR1 SEHNR, CDR2 FQNEAQ (reference sequence). CDR3 loop: CASSLESSYEQYF. CDR3 in DNA: TGTGCCAGCAGCTTAGAGAGCTCCTACGAGCAGTACTTC.